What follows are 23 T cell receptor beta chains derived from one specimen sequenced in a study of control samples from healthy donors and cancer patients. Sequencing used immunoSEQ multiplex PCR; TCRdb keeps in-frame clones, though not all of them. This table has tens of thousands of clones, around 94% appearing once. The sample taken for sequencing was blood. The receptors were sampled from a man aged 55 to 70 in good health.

CDR3: CASSATGQGGYTF. CDR3 in DNA: TGTGCCAGCAGCGCGACGGGTCAGGGTGGCTACACCTTC. The rearrangement joins TRBV7-3 to TRBJ1-2; TRBD1 is a possible D gene (5 bases). The CDR3 length is 13 residues. V lost 5 bases, J lost 7 bases, and 14 bases lay in between. Looked up from germline, CDR1 is SGHTA and CDR2 is FQGTGA.

The DNA of the CDR3 is TGTGCAAGTCGCCCATACCCCCCTACAGGGCTAGCGGGAGCCACAGATACGCAGTATTTT. It is translated as CASRPYPPTGLAGATDTQYF. The chain recombines TRBV12-2 with TRBJ2-3; the DNA was not compared with TRBD2, the D call given in the table. TRBV12-2 is recorded as a pseudogene. This CDR3 contains 20 residues.

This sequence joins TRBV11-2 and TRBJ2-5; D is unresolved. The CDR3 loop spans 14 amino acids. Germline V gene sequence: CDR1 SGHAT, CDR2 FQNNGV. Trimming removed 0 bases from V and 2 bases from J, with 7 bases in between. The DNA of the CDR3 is TGTGCCAGCAGCTTAGAGGGCAGACAAGAGACCCAGTACTTC. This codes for CASSLEGRQETQYF.

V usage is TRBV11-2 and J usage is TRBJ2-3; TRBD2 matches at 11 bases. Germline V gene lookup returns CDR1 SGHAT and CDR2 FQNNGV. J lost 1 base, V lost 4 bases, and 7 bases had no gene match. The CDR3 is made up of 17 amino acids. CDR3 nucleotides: TGTGCCAGCAGCTCCCCCTTAGCGGGAGGGCGCACAGATACGCAGTATTTT. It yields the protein CASSSPLAGGRTDTQYF. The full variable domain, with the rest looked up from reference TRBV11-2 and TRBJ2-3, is EAGVAQSPRYKIIEKRQSVAFWCNPISGHATLYWYQQILGQGPKLLIQFQNNGVVDDSQLPKDRFSAERLKGVDSTLKIQPAKLEDSAVYLCASSSPLAGGRTDTQYFGPGTRLTVL.

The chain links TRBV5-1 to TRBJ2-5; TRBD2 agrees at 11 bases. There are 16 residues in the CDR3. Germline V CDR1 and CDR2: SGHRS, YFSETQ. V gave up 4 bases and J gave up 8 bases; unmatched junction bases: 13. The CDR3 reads CASSLRLAGLLLTQYF. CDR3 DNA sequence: TGCGCCAGCAGCCTCCGACTAGCGGGGCTCCTTTTAACCCAGTACTTC.

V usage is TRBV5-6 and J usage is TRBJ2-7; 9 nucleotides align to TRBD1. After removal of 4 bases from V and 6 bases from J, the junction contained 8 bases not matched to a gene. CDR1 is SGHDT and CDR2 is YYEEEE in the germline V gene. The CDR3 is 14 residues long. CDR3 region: CASSRPGQGFEQYF. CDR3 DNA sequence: TGTGCCAGCAGCAGGCCGGGACAGGGATTCGAGCAGTACTTC.

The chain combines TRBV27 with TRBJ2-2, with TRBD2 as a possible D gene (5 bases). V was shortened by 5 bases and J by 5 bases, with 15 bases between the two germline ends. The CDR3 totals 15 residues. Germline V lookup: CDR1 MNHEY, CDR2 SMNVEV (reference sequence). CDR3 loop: CASSPSLTRTGELFF. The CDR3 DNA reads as TGTGCCAGCAGTCCATCTCTAACTAGAACCGGGGAGCTGTTTTTT.

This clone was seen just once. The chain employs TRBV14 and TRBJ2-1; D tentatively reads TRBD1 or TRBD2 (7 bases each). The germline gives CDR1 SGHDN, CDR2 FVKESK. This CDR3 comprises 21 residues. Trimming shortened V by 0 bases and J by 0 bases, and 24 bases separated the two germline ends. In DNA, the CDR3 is TGTGCCAGCAGCCAAGAAGGTCGGGGGGCAGGGGGACTACGCTCCTACAATGAGCAGTTCTTC. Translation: CASSQEGRGAGGLRSYNEQFF.

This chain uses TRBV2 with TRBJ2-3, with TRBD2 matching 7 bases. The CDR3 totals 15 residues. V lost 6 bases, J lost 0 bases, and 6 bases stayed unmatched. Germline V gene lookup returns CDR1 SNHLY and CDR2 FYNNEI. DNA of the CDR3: TGTGCCAGCAGATGGAGCGGGGCTAGCACAGATACGCAGTATTTT. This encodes CASRWSGASTDTQYF.

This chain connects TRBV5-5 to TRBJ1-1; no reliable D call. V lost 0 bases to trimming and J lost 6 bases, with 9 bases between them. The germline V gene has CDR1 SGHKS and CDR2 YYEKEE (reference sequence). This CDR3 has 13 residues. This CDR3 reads CASSLVPGAEAFF. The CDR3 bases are TGTGCCAGCAGCTTGGTCCCCGGTGCTGAAGCTTTCTTT.

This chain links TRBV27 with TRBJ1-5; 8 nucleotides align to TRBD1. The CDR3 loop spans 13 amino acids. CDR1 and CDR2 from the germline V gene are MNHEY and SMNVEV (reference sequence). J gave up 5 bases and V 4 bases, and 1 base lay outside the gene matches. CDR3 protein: CASSSGGHQPQHF. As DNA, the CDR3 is TGTGCCAGCAGTTCAGGGGGCCATCAGCCCCAGCATTTT.

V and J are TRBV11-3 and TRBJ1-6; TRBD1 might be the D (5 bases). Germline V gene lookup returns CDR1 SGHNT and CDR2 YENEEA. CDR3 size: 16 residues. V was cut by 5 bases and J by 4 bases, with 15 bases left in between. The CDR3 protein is CASSQFGTGYNSPLHF. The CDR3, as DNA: TGTGCCAGCAGCCAATTCGGGACGGGATATAATTCACCCCTCCACTTT.

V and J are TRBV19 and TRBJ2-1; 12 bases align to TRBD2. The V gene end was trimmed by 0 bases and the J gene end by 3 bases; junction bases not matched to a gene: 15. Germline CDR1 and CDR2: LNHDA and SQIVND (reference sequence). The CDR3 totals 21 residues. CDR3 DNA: TGTGCCAGTAGTATAGATCGGGGACAGGGGACTAGCGGGCCCTTCTACAATGAGCAGTTCTTC. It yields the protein CASSIDRGQGTSGPFYNEQFF.

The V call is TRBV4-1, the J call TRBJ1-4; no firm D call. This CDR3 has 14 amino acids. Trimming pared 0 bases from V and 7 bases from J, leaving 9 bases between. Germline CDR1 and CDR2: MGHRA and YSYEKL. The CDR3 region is CASSQDPRTEKLFF. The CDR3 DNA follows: TGCGCCAGCAGCCAAGACCCTCGTACTGAAAAACTGTTTTTT.

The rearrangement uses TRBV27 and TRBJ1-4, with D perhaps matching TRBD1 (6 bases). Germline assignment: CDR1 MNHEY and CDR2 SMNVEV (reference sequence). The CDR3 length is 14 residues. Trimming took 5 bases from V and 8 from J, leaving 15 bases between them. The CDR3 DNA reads TGTGCCAGCAGTCGCCTGGGGGGCCTAGAAAAACTGTTTTTT. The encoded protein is CASSRLGGLEKLFF.

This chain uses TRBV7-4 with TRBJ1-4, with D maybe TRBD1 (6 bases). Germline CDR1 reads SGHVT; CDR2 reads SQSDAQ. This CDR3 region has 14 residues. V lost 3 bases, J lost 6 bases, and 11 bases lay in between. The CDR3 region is CASSFRDMDEKLFF. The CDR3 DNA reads TGTGCCAGCAGCTTCCGGGACATGGATGAAAAACTGTTTTTT.

In nucleotides, the CDR3 is TGTGCCAGCAGCGTGCTTTCCGGGAGGGCGGGGGATGAGCAGTTCTTC. This translates into CASSVLSGRAGDEQFF. This sequence joins TRBV9 and TRBJ2-1; 8 bases align to TRBD2. CDR3 length equals 16 residues. Germline-derived CDR1 and CDR2 are SGDLS and YYNGEE. Trimming removed 2 bases from V and 8 bases from J; junction bases left unmatched: 12. The complete variable domain, with remaining parts taken from reference TRBV9 and TRBJ2-1, reads DSGVTQTPKHLITATGQRVTLRCSPRSGDLSVYWYQQSLDQGLQFLIQYYNGEERAKGNILERFSAQQFPDLHSELNLSSLELGDSALYFCASSVLSGRAGDEQFFGPGTRLTVL.

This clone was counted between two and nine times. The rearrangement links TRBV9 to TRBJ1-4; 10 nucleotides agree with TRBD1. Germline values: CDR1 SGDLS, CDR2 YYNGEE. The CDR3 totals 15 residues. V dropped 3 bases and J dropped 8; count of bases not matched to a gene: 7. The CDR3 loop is CASSGPGQGREKLFF. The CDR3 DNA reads TGTGCCAGCAGCGGGCCGGGACAGGGGAGAGAAAAACTGTTTTTT. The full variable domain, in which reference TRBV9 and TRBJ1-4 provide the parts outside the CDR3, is DSGVTQTPKHLITATGQRVTLRCSPRSGDLSVYWYQQSLDQGLQFLIQYYNGEERAKGNILERFSAQQFPDLHSELNLSSLELGDSALYFCASSGPGQGREKLFFGSGTQLSVL.

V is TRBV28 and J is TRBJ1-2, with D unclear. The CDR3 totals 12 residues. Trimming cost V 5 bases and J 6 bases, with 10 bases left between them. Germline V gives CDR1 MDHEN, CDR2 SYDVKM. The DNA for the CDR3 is TGTGCCAGCAGTCCTCTCTCGGATGGCTACACCTTC. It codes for CASSPLSDGYTF.

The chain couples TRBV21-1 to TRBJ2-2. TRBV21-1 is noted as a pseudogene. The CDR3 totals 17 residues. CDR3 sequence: CASSNGSAAMNTGELFF. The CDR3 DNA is TGTGCCAGCAGCAACGGCAGTGCCGCCATGAACACCGGGGAGCTGTTTTTT.

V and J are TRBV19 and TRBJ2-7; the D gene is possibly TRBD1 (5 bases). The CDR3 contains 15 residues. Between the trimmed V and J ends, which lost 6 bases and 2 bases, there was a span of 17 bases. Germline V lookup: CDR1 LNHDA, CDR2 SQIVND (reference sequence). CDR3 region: CASRVRDRGTYEQYF. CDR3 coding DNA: TGTGCCAGTAGGGTCAGGGATCGCGGTACCTACGAGCAGTACTTC.

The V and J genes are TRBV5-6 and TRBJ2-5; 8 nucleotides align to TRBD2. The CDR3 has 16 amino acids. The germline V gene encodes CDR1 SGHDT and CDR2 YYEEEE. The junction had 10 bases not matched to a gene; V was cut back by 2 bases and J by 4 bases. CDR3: CASSFLAGHVLETQYF. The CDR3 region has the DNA TGTGCCAGCAGCTTCCTAGCGGGTCACGTCCTAGAGACCCAGTACTTC.

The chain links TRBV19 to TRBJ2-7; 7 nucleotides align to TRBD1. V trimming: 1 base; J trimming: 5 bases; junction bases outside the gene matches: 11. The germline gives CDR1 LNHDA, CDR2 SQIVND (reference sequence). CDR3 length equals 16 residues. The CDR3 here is CASSIGVGQGVDEQYF. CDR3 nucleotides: TGTGCCAGTAGTATAGGGGTGGGGCAGGGGGTCGACGAGCAGTACTTC.